Listed here are 4 T cell receptor beta chains from one sample, sequenced in a study of blood T cell repertoires in COVID-19. The assay was immunoSEQ multiplex PCR, and TCRdb's table has in-frame clones only and misses some. The data show roughly 410,000 clones, more than 70% seen once. The material sequenced was peripheral blood. These receptors were obtained from a woman aged 60-70 years with COVID-19, enrolled during active disease.

The genes are TRBV5-4 and TRBJ2-1; 7 bases match TRBD1. The CDR3 consists of 14 residues. CDR1 SGHNT and CDR2 YYREEE come from the germline V gene (reference sequence). The J segment lost 4 bases and the V segment lost 3 bases, leaving 4 bases of the junction unmatched. The CDR3 sequence: CASSSKGAYNEQFF. The CDR3 DNA sequence: TGTGCCAGCAGCTCGAAGGGGGCTTACAATGAGCAGTTCTTC.

The chain has TRBV4-1 and TRBJ2-1; 9 nucleotides match TRBD1. The CDR3 runs to 16 residues. The V segment lost 1 base and the J segment 14 bases; nucleotides outside the gene matches: 15. Per germline, CDR1 MGHRA and CDR2 YSYEKL. CDR3 coding DNA: TGCGCCAGCAGCCAAGGATCCGGGACAGGGAACTACAAGGAGTTCTTC. Its protein is CASSQGSGTGNYKEFF.

This clone has more than one count but fewer than ten. This sequence joins TRBV4-1 and TRBJ1-1; D is ambiguous. Germline CDR1 is MGHRA and CDR2 is YSYEKL. The CDR3 sequence is 16 residues long. V was trimmed by 3 bases and J by 4 bases, leaving 18 bases between them. CDR3 protein: CASSQDLVPGGTEAFF. The CDR3 region has the DNA TGCGCCAGCAGCCAGGATCTTGTTCCGGGAGGCACTGAAGCTTTCTTT.

The chain uses TRBV28 and TRBJ1-2; 7 bases match TRBD1. V dropped 4 bases and J dropped 1; count of bases not matched to a gene: 3. Germline V gene lookup returns CDR1 MDHEN and CDR2 SYDVKM. The CDR3 is 14 amino acids. The CDR3, as DNA: TGTGCCAGCAGTTCGACAGGGCATAACTATGGCTACACCTTC. Translated: CASSSTGHNYGYTF.